One TCR beta chain is described in this entry. Which antigen it targets is not known. The input lacks base qualities; no much larger clone sits a single base away. Each collaborating institution followed its own protocols to collect whole blood in K2EDTA tubes. For TCRbeta analysis, collaborators shipped samples in one of three forms: frozen whole blood, isolated PBMCs, or DNA extracted from either of those sample types. The data stem from a study of blood T cell repertoires in COVID-19 (dated by TCRdb to 2018 to 2020). With regard to the full study: Collaborator samples came from the United States, Italy and Spain and covered acute and convalescent phases of COVID-19. The material from the prospective study consisted of cDNA or gDNA derived from T cells, B-cell-depleted T cells, or PBMCs. Subjects who had been exposed to COVID-19, were actively infected with it, or had recovered from it provided the deeply sampled blood TCRbeta repertoires that made up the dataset. A freely available public database, intended as a resource for researchers studying the immune response to SARS-CoV-2, is where the repertoires were released. Samples came from the ongoing ImmuneRACE study (first 160 participants) plus 1,254 subjects from 6 global collaborators. Nearly every sample came with metadata listing a de-identified subject ID, COVID-19 status, age in years and sex. Where available, HLA class I and class II types were obtained from metadata supplied by the sample provider rather than from assay-based typing. Overall results and qualifications from the work: The amount of clinical and demographic metadata varied by source and participant and was provided uncurated.

TCRbeta CDR3 regions were amplified from genomic DNA by means of the immunoSEQ Assay, a bias-controlled multiplex PCR. Regarding the original processing steps: The number of nucleated cells in each sample was estimated by amplification of reference gene primers within the assay. Sequence reads were collapsed and filtered to measure the absolute abundance of every unique TCRbeta CDR3 rearrangement. For each sample, productive Simpson clonality was calculated as the square root of Simpson's diversity index over productive rearrangements. TCRdb limited this immuneACCESS table to in-frame rearrangements with V and J called. A share of clones is missing; checked studies link under half to unresolved V genes, and the rest is unexplained. The V and J calls and clone size come from that table; D and trimming were worked out from the DNA. In this sample the table shows approximately 210,000 clones, roughly 84% of which occur a single time. Clones ranked in the top ten supply 3.6% of the sample.

Trimming costs V 11 bases and J 5 bases, and their ends lie 23 bases apart. Inclusive of the bounding cysteine and phenylalanine, the CDR3 is 15 residues long. The DNA shown is the 45-base CDR3, in frame from base 1. The germline V gene encodes CDR1 SNHLY and CDR2 FYNNEI. This receptor chain uses TRBV2 and TRBJ2-3; the D segment could be TRBD2, given 6 matching bases. The receptor's source is a woman aged 80 or over with acute or convalescent COVID-19. The specimen sequenced was peripheral blood. The CDR3 region reads CAGGKDGGSGDTQYF. The DNA sequence is as follows: TGTGCCGGGGGAAAAGACGGGGGTTCTGGAGATACGCAGTATTTT.